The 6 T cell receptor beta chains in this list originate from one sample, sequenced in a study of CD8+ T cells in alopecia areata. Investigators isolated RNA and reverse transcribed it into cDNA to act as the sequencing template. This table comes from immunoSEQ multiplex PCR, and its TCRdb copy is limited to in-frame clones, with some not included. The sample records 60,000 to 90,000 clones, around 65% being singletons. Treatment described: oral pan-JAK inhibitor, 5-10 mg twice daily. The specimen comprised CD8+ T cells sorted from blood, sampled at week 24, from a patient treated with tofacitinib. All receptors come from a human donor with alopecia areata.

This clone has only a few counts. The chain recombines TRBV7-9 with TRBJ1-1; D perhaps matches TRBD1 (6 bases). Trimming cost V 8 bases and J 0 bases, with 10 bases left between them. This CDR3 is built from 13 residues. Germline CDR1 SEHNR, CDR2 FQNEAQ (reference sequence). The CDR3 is CASGGFMNTEAFF. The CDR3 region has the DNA TGTGCCAGCGGGGGCTTCATGAACACTGAAGCTTTCTTT.

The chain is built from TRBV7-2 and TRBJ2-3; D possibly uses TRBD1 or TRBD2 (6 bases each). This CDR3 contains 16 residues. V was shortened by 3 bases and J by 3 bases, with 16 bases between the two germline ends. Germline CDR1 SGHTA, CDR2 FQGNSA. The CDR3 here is CASSFRRGLNTDTQYF. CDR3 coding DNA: TGTGCCAGCAGCTTTCGTCGGGGGCTAAATACAGATACGCAGTATTTT.

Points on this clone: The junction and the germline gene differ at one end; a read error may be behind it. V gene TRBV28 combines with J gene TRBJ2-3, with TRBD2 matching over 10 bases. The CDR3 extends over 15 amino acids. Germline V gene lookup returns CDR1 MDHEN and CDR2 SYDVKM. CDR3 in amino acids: CVSSLSAGGVDTQYF. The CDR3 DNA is TGTGTCAGCAGTTTATCAGCGGGAGGGGTTGATACGCAGTATTTT.

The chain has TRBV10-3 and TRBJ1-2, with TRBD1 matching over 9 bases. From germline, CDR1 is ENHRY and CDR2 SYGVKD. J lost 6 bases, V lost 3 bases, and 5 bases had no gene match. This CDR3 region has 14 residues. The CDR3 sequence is CAISDWDRVNGYTF. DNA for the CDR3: TGTGCCATCAGTGATTGGGACAGGGTAAATGGCTACACCTTC.

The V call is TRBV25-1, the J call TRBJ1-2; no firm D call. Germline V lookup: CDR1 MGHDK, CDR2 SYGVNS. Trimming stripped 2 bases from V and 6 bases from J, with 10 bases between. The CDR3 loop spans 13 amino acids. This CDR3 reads CASSEGHRHGYTF. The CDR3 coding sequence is TGTGCCAGCAGTGAAGGTCACAGACATGGCTACACCTTC.

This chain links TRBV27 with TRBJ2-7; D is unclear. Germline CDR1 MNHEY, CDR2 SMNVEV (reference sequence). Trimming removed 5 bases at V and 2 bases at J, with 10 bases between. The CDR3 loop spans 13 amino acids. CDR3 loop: CASSVNLAYEQYF. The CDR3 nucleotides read TGTGCCAGCAGTGTTAACCTAGCCTACGAGCAGTACTTC.